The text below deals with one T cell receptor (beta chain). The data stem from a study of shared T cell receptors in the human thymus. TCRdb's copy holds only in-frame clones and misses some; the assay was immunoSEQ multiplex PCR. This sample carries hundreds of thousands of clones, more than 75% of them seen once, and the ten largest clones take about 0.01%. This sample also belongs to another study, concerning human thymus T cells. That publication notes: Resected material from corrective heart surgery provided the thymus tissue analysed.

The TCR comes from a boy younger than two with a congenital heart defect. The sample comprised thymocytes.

The CDR3: CASSFGLALVYEQYF. CDR3 in DNA: TGTGCCAGCAGTTTCGGACTAGCGTTGGTCTACGAGCAGTACTTC. The rearrangement links TRBV28 to TRBJ2-7, with TRBD2 matching over 9 bases. J was trimmed by 3 bases and V by 3 bases; bases with no gene match: 6. CDR3 length equals 15 residues. Germline lookup yields CDR1 MDHEN and CDR2 SYDVKM.